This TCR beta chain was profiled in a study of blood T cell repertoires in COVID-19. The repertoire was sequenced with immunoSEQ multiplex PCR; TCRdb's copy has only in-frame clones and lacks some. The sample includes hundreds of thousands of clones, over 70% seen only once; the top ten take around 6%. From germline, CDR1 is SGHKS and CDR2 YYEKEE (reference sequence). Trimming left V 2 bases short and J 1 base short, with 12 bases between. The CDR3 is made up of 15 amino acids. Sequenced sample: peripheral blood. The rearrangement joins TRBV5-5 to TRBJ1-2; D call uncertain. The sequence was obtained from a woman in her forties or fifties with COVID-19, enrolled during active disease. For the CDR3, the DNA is TGTGCCAGCAGCTTATCGGGGAACAATAACTATGGCTACACCTTC. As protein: CASSLSGNNNYGYTF.